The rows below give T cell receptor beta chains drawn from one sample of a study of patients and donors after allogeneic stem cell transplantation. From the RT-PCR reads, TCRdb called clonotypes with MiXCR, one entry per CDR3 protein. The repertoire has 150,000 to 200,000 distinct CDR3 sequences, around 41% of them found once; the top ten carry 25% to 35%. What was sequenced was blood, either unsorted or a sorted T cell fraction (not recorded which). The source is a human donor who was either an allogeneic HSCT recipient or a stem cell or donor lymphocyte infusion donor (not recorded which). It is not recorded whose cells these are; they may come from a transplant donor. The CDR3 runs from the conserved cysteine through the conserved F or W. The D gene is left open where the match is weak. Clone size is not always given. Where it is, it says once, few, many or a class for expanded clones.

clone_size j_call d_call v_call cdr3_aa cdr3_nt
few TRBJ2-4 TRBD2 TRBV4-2 CASSQVPGRTLSIQYF TGTGCCAGCAGCCAAGTCCCCGGGAGGACCTTAAGCATTCAGTACTTC
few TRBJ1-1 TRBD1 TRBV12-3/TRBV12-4 CASSRTGLLIEAFF TGTGCCAGCAGTCGGACAGGACTTTTAATTGAAGCTTTCTTT
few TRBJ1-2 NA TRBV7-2 CASSLALVGGYTF TGTGCCAGCAGCTTAGCATTGGTAGGAGGCTACACCTTC
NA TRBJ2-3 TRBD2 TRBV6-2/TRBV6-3 CASSPSGAFTDTQYF TGTGCCAGCAGCCCTAGCGGGGCTTTCACAGATACGCAGTATTTT
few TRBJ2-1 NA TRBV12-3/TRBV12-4 CASSLYVHNEQFF TGTGCCAGCAGTTTATACGTCCACAATGAGCAGTTCTTC
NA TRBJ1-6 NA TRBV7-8 CASSPTGAPYNSPLHF TGTGCCAGCAGCCCGACAGGAGCTCCCTATAATTCACCCCTCCACTTT
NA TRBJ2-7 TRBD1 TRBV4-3 CASSQGRMGQGYEQYF TGCGCCAGCAGCCAAGGGCGGATGGGACAGGGCTACGAGCAGTACTTC
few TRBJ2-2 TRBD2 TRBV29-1 CSAIGLAGDTGELFF TGCAGCGCGATCGGACTAGCGGGAGACACCGGGGAGCTGTTTTTT
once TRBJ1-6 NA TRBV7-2 CASSLVVSSYNSPLHF TGTGCCAGCAGCTTAGTAGTGAGCTCCTATAATTCACCCCTCCACTTT
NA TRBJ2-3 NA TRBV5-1 CASSLETLADTQYF TGCGCCAGCAGCTTGGAGACTCTTGCAGATACGCAGTATTTT
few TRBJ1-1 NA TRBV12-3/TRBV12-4 CASSFGFEAFF TGTGCCAGCAGTTTCGGGTTCGAAGCTTTCTTT
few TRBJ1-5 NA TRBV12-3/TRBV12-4 CASSFGRQPQHF TGTGCCAGCAGTTTCGGGCGGCAGCCCCAGCATTTT
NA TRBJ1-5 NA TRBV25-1 CASSDSGPLLDQPQHF TGTGCCAGCAGTGATTCGGGGCCCCTCCTCGATCAGCCCCAGCATTTT
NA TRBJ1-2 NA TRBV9 CASSVGQAVPRGYTF TGTGCCAGCAGCGTAGGACAGGCCGTTCCCCGTGGCTACACCTTC
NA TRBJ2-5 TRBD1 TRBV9 CASSRRGPAETQYF TGTGCCAGCAGCCGTAGGGGGCCCGCAGAGACCCAGTACTTC
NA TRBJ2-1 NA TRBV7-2 CASSPGPSYEQFF TGTGCCAGCAGTCCGGGCCCAAGTTATGAGCAGTTCTTC
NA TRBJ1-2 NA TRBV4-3 CASSHTQTVIYGYTF TGCGCCAGCAGCCATACGCAAACAGTCATCTATGGCTACACCTTC
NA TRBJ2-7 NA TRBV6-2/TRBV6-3 CASRLHGNSYEQYF TGTGCCAGCAGACTACACGGAAACTCCTACGAGCAGTACTTC
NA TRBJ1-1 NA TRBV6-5 CASSNREYTEAFF TGTGCCAGCAGCAACAGGGAGTACACTGAAGCTTTCTTT
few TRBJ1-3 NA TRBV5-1 CASSLAGHLSGNTIYF TGCGCCAGCAGCTTGGCCGGTCACCTCTCTGGAAACACCATATATTTT
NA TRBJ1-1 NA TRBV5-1 CASRRAGLDTEAFF TGCGCCAGCAGGAGGGCAGGGCTGGACACTGAAGCTTTCTTT
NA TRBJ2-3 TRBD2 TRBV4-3 CASSHDSSGRALDTQYF TGCGCCAGCAGCCACGACAGTAGCGGGAGGGCCTTAGATACGCAGTATTTT
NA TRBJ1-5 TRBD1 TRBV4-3 CASSHGTGVEQPQHF TGCGCCAGCAGCCACGGGACAGGGGTTGAACAGCCCCAGCATTTT
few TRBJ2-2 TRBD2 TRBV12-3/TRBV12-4 CASSPRTSGSNTGELFF TGTGCCAGCAGTCCCAGGACTAGCGGGAGTAACACCGGGGAGCTGTTTTTT
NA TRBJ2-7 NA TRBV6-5 CASSFSRGSSYEQYF TGTGCCAGCAGTTTCAGTAGAGGGAGCTCCTACGAGCAGTACTTC
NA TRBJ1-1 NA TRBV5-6 CASSFRGAGNTEAFF TGTGCCAGCAGCTTTAGGGGGGCAGGGAACACTGAAGCTTTCTTT
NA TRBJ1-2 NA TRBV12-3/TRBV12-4 CASSLREGPYTF TGTGCCAGCAGTCTCCGGGAGGGGCCCTACACCTTC
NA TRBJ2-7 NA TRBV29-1 CSVASLARGYGEQYF TGCAGCGTTGCCTCATTGGCCCGAGGCTATGGCGAGCAGTACTTC
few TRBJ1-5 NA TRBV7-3 CASSPAMSNQPQHF TGTGCCAGCAGCCCGGCGATGAGCAATCAGCCCCAGCATTTT
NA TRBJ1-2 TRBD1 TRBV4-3 CASSQFRDRGRNYGYTF TGCGCCAGCAGCCAATTTCGGGACAGGGGTCGCAACTATGGCTACACCTTC
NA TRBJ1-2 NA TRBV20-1 CSAMSGDYGYTF TGCAGTGCCATGAGTGGGGACTATGGCTACACCTTC
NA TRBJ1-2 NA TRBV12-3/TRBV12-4 CASSLIRLYGYTF TGTGCCAGCAGTTTAATAAGGCTTTATGGCTACACCTTC
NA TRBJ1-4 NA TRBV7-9 CASGEATNEKLFF TGTGCCAGCGGTGAAGCAACTAATGAAAAACTGTTTTTT
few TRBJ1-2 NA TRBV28 CASSAPAGGGYTF TGTGCCAGCAGTGCTCCTGCTGGAGGTGGCTACACCTTC
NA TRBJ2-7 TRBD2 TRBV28 CASSLRTSPDEQYF TGTGCCAGCAGTTTACGGACTAGCCCAGACGAGCAGTACTTC
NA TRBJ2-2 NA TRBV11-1 CASSLGVSTGELFF TGTGCCAGCAGCTTAGGGGTCAGCACCGGGGAGCTGTTTTTT
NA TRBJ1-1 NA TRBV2 CASRTDSPEAFF TGTGCCAGCAGAACCGACAGTCCTGAAGCTTTCTTT